This T cell receptor beta chain was documented in a study of blood T cell repertoires in COVID-19. Turning to the study itself: Samples came from the United States, Italy and Spain, spanning acute and convalescent COVID-19. PBMCs, B-cell-depleted T cells, or T cells were the source of the cDNA or gDNA that made up the material.

The germline V gene encodes CDR1 KGHSH and CDR2 LQKENI. V lost 3 bases and J 0 bases, leaving 14 bases between the germline ends. The CDR3 totals 16 residues. As handled by the study authors: From reference gene primer amplification, estimates of nucleated cell counts were derived. Assay used: immunoSEQ multiplex PCR; TCRdb lists only in-frame clones, some missing. From that table come the V and J calls and clone size; the DNA was used to work out D and trimming. The sample carries about 250,000 clones, over 70% recorded once. In this sample, this clone turned up a few times. The rearrangement uses TRBV18 and TRBJ1-1, with a weak D call TRBD1 (5 bases). The TCR was taken from a woman of 80 years or more with acute or convalescent COVID-19. What was sequenced was peripheral blood. The CDR3 spells CASSPAGNRMNTEAFF. The CDR3 DNA reads as TGTGCCAGCTCACCGGCAGGGAACCGTATGAACACTGAAGCTTTCTTT.